Listed here are 11 T cell receptor beta chains from one sample, sequenced in a study of T cell responses to AZD1222 COVID-19 vaccine (dated by TCRdb to the early 2020s). Library preparation employed the immunoSEQ multiplex PCR assay. Not all clones reach the TCRdb copy of this immuneACCESS table, which keeps in-frame sequences only. Checked studies attribute under half of the gap to unresolved V genes and leave the rest unexplained. For this sample there are 150,000 to 200,000 clones; around 89% appear just once. The leading ten clones occupy 3.5% to 5.5% of the sample. The time point label of this sample denotes: about 28 days (+/-7) after the second vaccine dose. The sample's treatment or condition, from its label and the paper: meningococcal conjugate vaccine given as trial control. The sequencing here drew on peripheral blood, taken 28 days after the second dose of the MenACWY control vaccine. These receptors were collected from an adult who received the MenACWY meningococcal vaccine as a control.

J is TRBJ1-5 and V is TRBV7-9; possibly TRBD1 for D (6 bases). Germline V gene data show CDR1 as SEHNR and CDR2 as FQNEAQ (reference sequence). The CDR3 consists of 13 residues. V was clipped by 5 bases and J by 9 bases, with 14 bases between them. The chain's CDR3 is CASSRDTNGPQHF. In DNA, the CDR3 is TGTGCCAGCAGCCGGGACACCAACGGGCCCCAGCATTTT.

The CDR3 spells CSVSGQGPSYEQYF. Written as DNA, the CDR3 is TGCAGCGTTTCGGGACAGGGGCCATCCTACGAGCAGTACTTC. The chain combines TRBV29-1 with TRBJ2-7; TRBD1 matches 10 bases. In germline, CDR1 is SQVTM, CDR2 ANQGSEA. CDR3 length: 14 residues. The junction had 5 bases not matched to a gene; V was cut back by 5 bases and J by 1 base.

The chain links TRBV7-9 to TRBJ1-1; TRBD1 might be the D (6 bases). Germline CDR1 SEHNR, CDR2 FQNEAQ (reference sequence). The ends were cut back, 5 bases at V and 1 base at J, with 11 bases in the middle. This CDR3 contains 14 residues. The CDR3 coding sequence is TGTGCCAGCAGCGTTCTACAGGGGAACACTGAAGCTTTCTTT. Amino acids: CASSVLQGNTEAFF. Full variable domain (rest looked up from reference TRBV7-9 and TRBJ1-1): DTGVSQNPRHKITKRGQNVTFRCDPISEHNRLYWYRQTLGQGPEFLTYFQNEAQLEKSRLLSDRFSAERPKGSFSTLEIQRTEQGDSAMYLCASSVLQGNTEAFFGQGTRLTVV.

This clone came up once. J is TRBJ2-3 and V is TRBV7-6, with no clear D. V lost 5 bases to trimming and J lost 6 bases, with 15 bases between them. The CDR3 has 14 amino acids. Germline lookup yields CDR1 SGHVS and CDR2 FNYEAQ. The CDR3, as DNA: TGTGCCAGCAGCCCCCCGTACGGTGGGGATACGCAGTATTTT. This codes for CASSPPYGGDTQYF.

The chain employs TRBV7-8 and TRBJ1-1; D call uncertain. V dropped 5 bases and J dropped 1 base, with 11 bases sitting between them. Germline values: CDR1 SGHVS, CDR2 FQNEAQ. The CDR3 is 14 residues long. The CDR3 here is CASSLGFQNTEAFF. The CDR3, as DNA: TGTGCCAGCAGCCTCGGCTTTCAGAACACTGAAGCTTTCTTT.

In DNA form, the CDR3 reads TGTGCCAGCAGCAATAGCGGGCCGAGCACAGATACGCAGTATTTT. Translating gives CASSNSGPSTDTQYF. The chain couples TRBV6-5 to TRBJ2-3; 7 bases are a match to TRBD2. The CDR3 sequence is 15 residues long. Trimming at V came to 6 bases and at J to 0 bases, leaving 6 bases not matched to a gene. Germline V gene lookup returns CDR1 MNHEY and CDR2 SVGAGI.

V is TRBV19 and J is TRBJ1-2, with no clear D. The CDR3 runs 14 residues. Germline V gene data show CDR1 as LNHDA and CDR2 as SQIVND (reference sequence). V was trimmed by 2 bases and J by 3 bases, leaving 10 bases between them. CDR3 protein: CASSIQNSHYGYTF. CDR3 in DNA: TGTGCCAGTAGTATACAGAATTCCCACTATGGCTACACCTTC.

The chain uses TRBV7-2 and TRBJ1-1; no definite D call. Trimming shortened V by 3 bases and J by 5 bases, and 7 bases separated the two germline ends. This CDR3 is 12 amino acids long. Germline V gene lookup returns CDR1 SGHTA and CDR2 FQGNSA. CDR3 coding DNA: TGTGCCAGCAGCTTTATCATTACTGAAGCTTTCTTT. Its protein is CASSFIITEAFF.

This clone has more than one count but fewer than ten. The chain couples TRBV10-3 to TRBJ1-2; possibly TRBD1 for D (5 bases). The CDR3 loop spans 14 amino acids. V lost 10 bases, J lost 4 bases, and 19 bases lay in between. Looked up from germline, CDR1 is ENHRY and CDR2 is SYGVKD. Here the CDR3 reads CASKGTGPLYGYTF. The CDR3 region has the DNA TGTGCCAGCAAAGGAACGGGACCCCTCTATGGCTACACCTTC.

The chain joins TRBV11-1 to TRBJ2-3; D is possibly TRBD1 (6 bases). The germline V and J ends were trimmed by 5 bases and 2 bases, with 17 bases remaining between them. Germline loops: CDR1 SGHAT, CDR2 FQDESV (reference sequence). The CDR3 has 16 residues. The DNA for the CDR3 is TGTGCCAGCAGCCCAAAGGTCAGGGGAAACACAGATACGCAGTATTTT. This gives the protein CASSPKVRGNTDTQYF.

This chain links TRBV6-2 or TRBV6-3 with TRBJ1-5; 10 bases map to TRBD1. This CDR3 region has 16 residues. The J segment lost 3 bases and the V segment lost 2 bases, leaving 4 bases of the junction unmatched. Germline V gene data show CDR1 as MNHEY and CDR2 as SVGEGT. CDR3 sequence reads: CASSYRTGGPNQPQHF. In DNA, the CDR3 is TGTGCCAGCAGTTACAGGACAGGGGGGCCCAATCAGCCCCAGCATTTT.